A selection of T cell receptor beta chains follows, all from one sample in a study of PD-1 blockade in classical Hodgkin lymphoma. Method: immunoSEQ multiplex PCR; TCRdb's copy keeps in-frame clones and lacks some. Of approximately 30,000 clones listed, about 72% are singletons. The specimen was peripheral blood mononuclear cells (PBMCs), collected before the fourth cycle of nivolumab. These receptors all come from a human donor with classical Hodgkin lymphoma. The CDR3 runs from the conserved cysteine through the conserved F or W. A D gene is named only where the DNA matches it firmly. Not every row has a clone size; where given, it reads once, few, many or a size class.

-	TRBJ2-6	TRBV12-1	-	TGTGCCAGCAGCCTCGGAATTGTTATAGGACAAAGTCGGGCCAACGTCCTGACTTTC	CASSLGIVIGQSRANVLTF
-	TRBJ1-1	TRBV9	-	TGTGCCAGCCGCCCAACAGGGAACACTGAAGCTTTCTTT	CASRPTGNTEAFF
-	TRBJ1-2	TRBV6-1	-	TGTGCCAGCAGTGACCCGGGAGGCATTGGCGGCTACACCTTC	CASSDPGGIGGYTF
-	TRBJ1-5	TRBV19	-	TGTGCCAGTAGTATAACCGGTTATAGCAATCAGCCCCAGCATTTT	CASSITGYSNQPQHF
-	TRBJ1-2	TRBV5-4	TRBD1	TGTGCCAGCAGCTTGTGGACAGGGAGTGGCTACACCTTC	CASSLWTGSGYTF
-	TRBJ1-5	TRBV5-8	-	TGTGCCAGCAGCGGAGGGGGGTTCAGCAATCAGCCCCAGCATTTT	CASSGGGFSNQPQHF
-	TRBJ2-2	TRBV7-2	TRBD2	TGTGCCAGCAGCTTAGTAGCGGGAGTGGAGGGCGGGGAGCTGTTTTTT	CASSLVAGVEGGELFF
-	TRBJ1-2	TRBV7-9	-	TGTGCCAGCAGCTTAGGCGGTTACTATGGCTACACCTTC	CASSLGGYYGYTF
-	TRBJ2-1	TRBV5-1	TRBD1	TGCGCCAGCAGCACGGCGGGACAGGGGATTCCGCATGAGCAGTTCTTC	CASSTAGQGIPHEQFF
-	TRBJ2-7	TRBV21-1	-	TGTGCCAGCAGCAAAACCTACAGGGGAGCCCCCTACTACGAGCAGTACTTC	CASSKTYRGAPYYEQYF
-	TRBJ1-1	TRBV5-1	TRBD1	TGCGCCAGCAGACCAACAGGGGGAGGGACTGAAGCTTTCTTT	CASRPTGGGTEAFF
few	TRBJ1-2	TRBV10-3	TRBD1	TGTGCCGTACAATCCGGGACAGACCTCTATGGCTACACCTTC	CAVQSGTDLYGYTF
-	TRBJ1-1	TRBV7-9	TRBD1	TGTGCCAGCGGCGGGACAGTGAACACTGAAGCTTTCTTT	CASGGTVNTEAFF
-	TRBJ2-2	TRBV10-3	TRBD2	TGTGCCACTAGCGGAATGGGCACCGGGGAGCTGTTTTTT	CATSGMGTGELFF
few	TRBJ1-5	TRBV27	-	TGTGCCAGCGGGACGCCTAGCAATCAGCCCCAGCATTTT	CASGTPSNQPQHF
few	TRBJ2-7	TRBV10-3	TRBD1	TGTGCCATCAGTGAAGACAGGGGCCTCCAGCAGTACTTC	CAISEDRGLQQYF
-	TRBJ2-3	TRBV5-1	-	TGCGCCAGCAGTTTAGTTTCAGATACGCAGTATTTT	CASSLVSDTQYF
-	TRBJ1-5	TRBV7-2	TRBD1	TGTGCCAGCAGCCCGGGACAGGTTGAGCCCCAGCATTTT	CASSPGQVEPQHF
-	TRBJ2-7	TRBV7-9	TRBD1	TGTGCCAGCAGCTCCCCGGGACAGCCCTACGAGCAGTACTTC	CASSSPGQPYEQYF
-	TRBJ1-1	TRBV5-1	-	TGCGCCAGCAGCCCGGCGAACACTGAAGCTTTCTTT	CASSPANTEAFF
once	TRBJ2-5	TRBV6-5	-	TGTGCCAGCCGTCTTCGAGGGCTTTTCGAGACCCAGTACTTC	CASRLRGLFETQYF
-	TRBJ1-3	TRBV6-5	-	TGTGCCAGCAGTTACCTCGGGTCTCACACCATATATTTT	CASSYLGSHTIYF
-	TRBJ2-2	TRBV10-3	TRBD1	TGTGCCATCAGCAGGACAGGGTTGAACACCGGGGAGCTGTTTTTT	CAISRTGLNTGELFF
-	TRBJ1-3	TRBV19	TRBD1	TGTGCCAGTAGTATTCTTCCGGGACAGCTTTTGGGTAACACCATATATTTT	CASSILPGQLLGNTIYF
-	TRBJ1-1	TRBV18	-	TGTGCCAGCTCCCCCTCCATCGTAGAGAACACTGAAGCTTTCTTT	CASSPSIVENTEAFF
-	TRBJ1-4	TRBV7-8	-	TGTGCCAGCAGCCAAAATGAAAAACTGTTTTTT	CASSQNEKLFF
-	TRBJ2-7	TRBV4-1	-	TGCGCCAGCAGCCTCGTTGAAACAAGCTCCTACGAGCAGTACTTC	CASSLVETSSYEQYF
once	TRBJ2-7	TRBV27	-	TGTGCCAGCAGGCAAACGGGGACCGAGCCCTACGAGCAGTACTTC	CASRQTGTEPYEQYF
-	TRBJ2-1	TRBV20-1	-	TGCAGTGCTCAGCAACCAAATGAGCAGTTCTTC	CSAQQPNEQFF
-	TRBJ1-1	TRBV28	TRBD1	TGTGCCAGCAGTTTTTGGACAGGGGGTCTCACTGAAGCTTTCTTT	CASSFWTGGLTEAFF
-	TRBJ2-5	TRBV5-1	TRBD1	TGCGCCAGCGCCGGACAGGCTGGGGAGACCCAGTACTTC	CASAGQAGETQYF
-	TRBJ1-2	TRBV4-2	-	TGTGCCAGCAGCCAAGAAAAGACAGAAAACTATGGCTACACCTTC	CASSQEKTENYGYTF
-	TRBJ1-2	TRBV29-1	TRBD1	TGCAGCGTTGCACAGGGGAGTAACTATGGCTACACCTTC	CSVAQGSNYGYTF
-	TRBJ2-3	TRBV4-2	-	TGTGCCAGCAGCCAAGTGGTCCGGGACACTGGCACAGATACGCAGTATTTT	CASSQVVRDTGTDTQYF
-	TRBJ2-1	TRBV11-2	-	TGTGCCAGCAGCCTACAGGACAGTGTGGGGCAGAATGAGCAGTTCTTC	CASSLQDSVGQNEQFF
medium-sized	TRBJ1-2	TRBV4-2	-	TGTGCCAGCAGCCAAGCCGTGACGGAGGCTTTGGGTGGCTACACCTTC	CASSQAVTEALGGYTF
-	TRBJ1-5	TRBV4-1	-	TGCGCCAGCAGCCAAGATTTATGGACAAGTTCCGCTCTGAATCAGCCCCAGCATTTT	CASSQDLWTSSALNQPQHF
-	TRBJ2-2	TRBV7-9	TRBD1	TGTGCCAGCAGCCAAATACAGGGGCCGAATACCGGGGAGCTGTTTTTT	CASSQIQGPNTGELFF
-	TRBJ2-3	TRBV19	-	TGTGCCAGTAGTGGACGAAGACTACGGCAGGATACGCAGTATTTT	CASSGRRLRQDTQYF
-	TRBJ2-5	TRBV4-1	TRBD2	TGCGCCAGCAGCCGAACCATGGGAGCGGGGTTCAAAGAGACCCAGTACTTC	CASSRTMGAGFKETQYF
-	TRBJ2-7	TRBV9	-	TGTGCCAGCAGCGTAGGGGCCAACGGGGAGCAGTACTTC	CASSVGANGEQYF
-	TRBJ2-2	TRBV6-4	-	TGTGCCAGCAGCGAGACTAGTAGGACCGGGGAGCTGTTTTTT	CASSETSRTGELFF
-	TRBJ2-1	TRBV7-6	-	TGTGCCAGCAGCTTATATGCAGGCAATGAGCAGTTCTTC	CASSLYAGNEQFF
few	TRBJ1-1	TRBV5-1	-	TGCGCCAGCAGCCCAGTCTCGAGCACTGAAGCTTTCTTT	CASSPVSSTEAFF
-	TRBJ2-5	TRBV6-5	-	TGTGCCAGCAGCGCCGGACTTCTCCAAGAGACCCAGTACTTC	CASSAGLLQETQYF
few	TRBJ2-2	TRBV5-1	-	TGCGCCAGCAGCCCGACAGGAGGGAACACCGGGGAGCTGTTTTTT	CASSPTGGNTGELFF
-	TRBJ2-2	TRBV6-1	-	TGTGCCAGCAGTGACAGGAACACCGGGGAGCTGTTTTTT	CASSDRNTGELFF
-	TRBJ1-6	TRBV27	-	TGTGCCAGCAGCCTCCGCCCAGATTCACCCCTCCACTTT	CASSLRPDSPLHF
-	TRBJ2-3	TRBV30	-	TGTGCCTGGAGTGTACAGGTTAGCACAGATACGCAGTATTTT	CAWSVQVSTDTQYF
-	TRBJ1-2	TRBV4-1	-	TGCGCCAGCAGCCAAGAGGGTAGCGGGAACTATGGCTACACCTTC	CASSQEGSGNYGYTF
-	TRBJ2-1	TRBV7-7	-	TGTGCCAGCAGCCCAGCGAACTCCTACAATGAGCAGTTCTTC	CASSPANSYNEQFF
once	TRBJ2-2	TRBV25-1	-	TGTGCCAGCAGCGCCCCCGGGGAGCTGTTTTTT	CASSAPGELFF
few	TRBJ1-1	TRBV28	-	TGTGCCAGCAGTTTAGCGGGATCTGAAGCTTTCTTT	CASSLAGSEAFF
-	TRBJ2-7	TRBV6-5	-	TGTGCCAGCAGACTAAGAGGGGGGAGGCGGTACGAGCAGTACTTC	CASRLRGGRRYEQYF